The 13 T cell receptor beta chains in this list originate from one sample, sequenced in a study of beta chain features in type 1 diabetes. TCRB transcripts that were expressed got sequenced, as all of the isolated RNA had been reverse transcribed. Sequenced by immunoSEQ multiplex PCR; TCRdb stores in-frame clones only, minus some. Here the sample spans fewer than 550,000 clones, about 10% being singletons. Source material: naive CD4+ T cells from blood. All receptors derive from a woman in her late teens or twenties in good health.

This CDR3 reads CASIVGSPPGTQYF. CDR3 nucleotides: TGTGCCAGCATTGTAGGGTCGCCTCCGGGGACCCAGTACTTC. The rearrangement links TRBV6-5 to TRBJ2-5, with no clear D. The CDR3 has 14 amino acids. V was trimmed by 7 bases and J by 7 bases, leaving 19 bases between them. Germline loops: CDR1 MNHEY, CDR2 SVGAGI.

There are a few counts of this clone. V usage is TRBV4-1 and J usage is TRBJ1-5, with D perhaps matching TRBD1 (6 bases). Germline CDR1 MGHRA, CDR2 YSYEKL. Trimming pared 1 base from V and 1 base from J, leaving 11 bases between. The CDR3 totals 16 residues. The CDR3 reads CASSQGRGGSNQPQHF. CDR3 coding DNA: TGCGCCAGCAGCCAAGGGAGAGGGGGAAGCAATCAGCCCCAGCATTTT.

The chain couples TRBV27 to TRBJ1-1; TRBD1 matches 7 bases. CDR3 length: 14 residues. Germline loops: CDR1 MNHEY, CDR2 SMNVEV (reference sequence). Trimming removed 6 bases from V and 6 bases from J; junction bases left unmatched: 10. The CDR3 region has the DNA TGTGCCAGCAGACCGGGACAGTCGGTCGCTGAAGCTTTCTTT. This gives the protein CASRPGQSVAEAFF.

This chain links TRBV5-6 with TRBJ2-3; no clear D gene. Germline V gives CDR1 SGHDT, CDR2 YYEEEE. The ends were cut back, 1 base at V and 6 bases at J, with 9 bases in the middle. The CDR3 runs to 13 residues. This chain's CDR3 is CASSLYPLDTQYF. Written as DNA, the CDR3 is TGTGCCAGCAGCTTGTACCCCCTTGATACGCAGTATTTT.

As for this clone: Other nucleotide sequences from this sample produce the same CDR3. This chain links TRBV4-1 with TRBJ2-1; 8 nucleotides agree with TRBD2. CDR1 and CDR2 (germline): MGHRA, YSYEKL. The ends lost 3 bases at V and 1 base at J; junction bases unmatched: 5. The CDR3 extends over 16 amino acids. In DNA form, the CDR3 reads TGCGCCAGCAGCCAGGGCTTAGCGGGGTCCTACAATGAGCAGTTCTTC. Protein product: CASSQGLAGSYNEQFF.

This clone was detected a few times. The chain employs TRBV5-1 and TRBJ2-2; 10 nucleotides align to TRBD2. This CDR3 spans 17 amino acids. V lost 0 bases and J lost 5; bases outside the gene matches: 7. The germline gives CDR1 SGHRS, CDR2 YFSETQ. Here the CDR3 reads CASSLGVLAGATGELFF. The CDR3 DNA reads TGCGCCAGCAGCTTGGGAGTGCTAGCGGGAGCTACCGGGGAGCTGTTTTTT.

The chain carries TRBV7-9 and TRBJ1-5, with D possibly TRBD1 on 6 matching bases. V lost 1 base and J 4 bases, leaving 14 bases between the germline ends. Germline CDR1 is SEHNR and CDR2 is FQNEAQ (reference sequence). This CDR3 contains 16 residues. CDR3: CASSLDSGQGNQPQHF. The DNA for the CDR3 is TGTGCCAGCAGCTTAGACTCTGGGCAGGGGAATCAGCCCCAGCATTTT.

The V call is TRBV2, the J call TRBJ2-3, with 12 bases matching TRBD1. Germline V CDR1 and CDR2: SNHLY, FYNNEI. There are 15 residues in the CDR3. Unmatched junction bases numbered 1, after V lost 6 bases and J lost 0 bases. The CDR3 region has the DNA TGTGCCAGCAGGGGACAGGGGGCCAGCACAGATACGCAGTATTTT. Translating it yields CASRGQGASTDTQYF.

The CDR3 reads CATSILQGNTEAFF. The CDR3 nucleotides are TGTGCCACCAGCATCTTACAGGGTAACACTGAAGCTTTCTTT. The genes are TRBV15 and TRBJ1-1, with a possible D match to TRBD1 (6 bases). V was clipped by 4 bases and J by 2 bases, with 11 bases between them. The CDR3 sequence is 14 residues long. Germline assignment: CDR1 LNHNV and CDR2 YYDKDF (reference sequence). Looking up the rest from reference TRBV15 and TRBJ1-1 gives the full variable domain: DAMVIQNPRYQVTQFGKPVTLSCSQTLNHNVMYWYQQKSSQAPKLLFHYYDKDFNNEADTPDNFQSRRPNTSFCFLDIRSPGLGDTAMYLCATSILQGNTEAFFGQGTRLTVV.

This clone came up a few times. V gene TRBV5-1 combines with J gene TRBJ2-5; D possibly corresponds to TRBD1 (5 bases). The CDR3 runs to 15 residues. The ends were cut back, 0 bases at V and 4 bases at J, with 13 bases in the middle. In germline, CDR1 is SGHRS, CDR2 YFSETQ. CDR3 amino acids: CASSLAGHQSETQYF. The CDR3 DNA sequence: TGCGCCAGCAGCTTGGCCGGACACCAGTCAGAGACCCAGTACTTC. The variable domain in full, completed from reference TRBV5-1 and TRBJ2-5, reads KAGVTQTPRYLIKTRGQQVTLSCSPISGHRSVSWYQQTPGQGLQFLFEYFSETQRNKGNFPGRFSGRQFSNSRSEMNVSTLELGDSALYLCASSLAGHQSETQYFGPGTRLLVL.

This clone turned up a few times. V is TRBV5-1 and J is TRBJ2-1; 7 bases agree with TRBD1. V lost 2 bases and J lost 8; bases outside the gene matches: 7. This CDR3 has 14 residues. CDR1 and CDR2 (germline): SGHRS, YFSETQ. The CDR3 loop is CASSFTTGWYEQFF. The CDR3, as DNA: TGCGCCAGCAGCTTTACGACAGGGTGGTATGAGCAGTTCTTC.

V gene TRBV25-1 combines with J gene TRBJ2-3, with D maybe TRBD1 (7 bases). The germline CDR1 and CDR2 sequences are MGHDK and SYGVNS. V shed 6 bases and J shed 4 bases, with 17 bases lying between them. CDR3 size: 15 residues. The CDR3 nucleotides read TGTGCCAGCAGGGAGGGACAGTTTTATTCAGATACGCAGTATTTT. It is translated as CASREGQFYSDTQYF.

This clone was detected a few times. The V call is TRBV5-1, the J call TRBJ2-3, with D possibly matching TRBD2 (6 bases). Germline V lookup: CDR1 SGHRS, CDR2 YFSETQ. The ends were cut back, 0 bases at V and 6 bases at J, with 11 bases in the middle. This CDR3 contains 14 residues. CDR3 in DNA: TGCGCCAGCAGCTTGGCGGCTAGCGTGGATACGCAGTATTTT. It codes for CASSLAASVDTQYF. The full variable domain, completed using reference TRBV5-1 and TRBJ2-3, is KAGVTQTPRYLIKTRGQQVTLSCSPISGHRSVSWYQQTPGQGLQFLFEYFSETQRNKGNFPGRFSGRQFSNSRSEMNVSTLELGDSALYLCASSLAASVDTQYFGPGTRLTVL.